The 8 T cell receptor beta chains in this list originate from one sample, sequenced in a study of blood T cell repertoires in COVID-19. Clones were read by immunoSEQ multiplex PCR, and TCRdb kept only the in-frame ones, dropping some. This table has approximately 200,000 clones, roughly 87% appearing once. Input material: PBMCs or T cells enriched from blood (not recorded which). Receptor source: a woman between 25 and 40 years old who had recovered from COVID-19.

V and J are TRBV10-2 and TRBJ2-2; maybe TRBD1 (6 bases). Germline V gives CDR1 WSHSY, CDR2 SAAADI. The CDR3 has 14 amino acids. The V gene lost 1 base and the J gene lost 7 bases, with 10 bases spanning the gap. CDR3 DNA: TGCGCCAGCAGTGAGTTCAGGGGCGGCGGGGAGCTGTTTTTT. Its translation is CASSEFRGGGELFF.

There are many counts of this clone. This rearrangement joins TRBV19 to TRBJ2-3; D is perhaps TRBD1 (5 bases). With 4 bases removed from V and 4 bases from J, the gap between germline ends came to 12 bases. The germline V gene has CDR1 LNHDA and CDR2 SQIVND (reference sequence). There are 14 residues in the CDR3. As DNA, the CDR3 is TGTGCCAGTAGTAGGCCAGGGCTGGCAGATACGCAGTATTTT. Translation gives CASSRPGLADTQYF. The full variable domain, rest sourced from reference TRBV19 and TRBJ2-3, is DGGITQSPKYLFRKEGQNVTLSCEQNLNHDAMYWYRQDPGQGLRLIYYSQIVNDFQKGDIAEGYSVSREKKESFPLTVTSAQKNPTAFYLCASSRPGLADTQYFGPGTRLTVL.

The V call is TRBV7-2, the J call TRBJ2-1; perhaps TRBD2 as D (6 bases). This CDR3 contains 15 residues. Germline loops: CDR1 SGHTA, CDR2 FQGNSA. Deletions cut 5 bases from V and 3 bases from J, with 14 bases between. For the CDR3, the DNA is TGTGCCAGCAGCCGGCCGGGACTCAACTACAATGAGCAGTTCTTC. Its translation is CASSRPGLNYNEQFF.

The chain is built from TRBV4-1 and TRBJ1-4; 7 nucleotides agree with TRBD1. The V and J ends lost 2 bases and 7 bases, in that order; junction bases with no gene match: 7. This CDR3 is built from 15 residues. Germline V CDR1 and CDR2: MGHRA, YSYEKL. CDR3 residues: CASSQSRGLGEKLFF. The CDR3 coding sequence is TGCGCCAGCAGCCAATCTAGGGGGCTCGGTGAAAAACTGTTTTTT.

CDR3 nucleotide sequence: TGTGCCTGGAGTGTAGGCCTAGCGGAATACAATGAGCAGTTCTTC. This codes for CAWSVGLAEYNEQFF. V usage is TRBV30 and J usage is TRBJ2-1; 7 bases agree with TRBD2. The V and J ends lost 0 bases and 4 bases, in that order; junction bases with no gene match: 6. The germline V gene encodes CDR1 GTSNPN and CDR2 SVGIG (reference sequence). The CDR3 loop spans 15 amino acids.

The chain uses TRBV18 and TRBJ1-3; D gene uncertain. There are 16 residues in the CDR3. Germline V gene sequence: CDR1 KGHSH, CDR2 LQKENI. V shed 4 bases and J shed 0 bases, with 13 bases lying between them. The CDR3 DNA follows: TGTGCCAGCTCACAAGAATCCCCCGGCTCTGGAAACACCATATATTTT. Its translation: CASSQESPGSGNTIYF.

The chain recombines TRBV24-1 with TRBJ2-2; D is undetermined. The V gene's germline CDR1 is KGHDR and CDR2 SFDVKD. V was pared by 7 bases and J by 1 base, with 12 bases between. This CDR3 comprises 15 residues. The CDR3 DNA reads TGTGCCACCAGGACACATAGGATGAACACCGGGGAGCTGTTTTTT. Encoded protein: CATRTHRMNTGELFF.

The CDR3: CASSTTGNNEQFF. The CDR3 DNA follows: TGTGCCAGCAGTACTACCGGGAACAATGAGCAGTTCTTC. The chain combines TRBV2 with TRBJ2-1; D is perhaps TRBD2 (5 bases). V lost 5 bases to trimming and J lost 5 bases, with 10 bases between them. Germline V lookup: CDR1 SNHLY, CDR2 FYNNEI. The CDR3 sequence is 13 residues long. The whole variable domain, remainder taken from reference TRBV2 and TRBJ2-1, is EPEVTQTPSHQVTQMGQEVILRCVPISNHLYFYWYRQILGQKVEFLVSFYNNEISEKSEIFDDQFSVERPDGSNFTLKIRSTKLEDSAMYFCASSTTGNNEQFFGPGTRLTVL.